This entry lists 30 T cell receptor beta chains sequenced from one sample in a study of T cell changes during pregnancy in multiple sclerosis. Generated by immunoSEQ multiplex PCR, the TCRdb table keeps only in-frame clones and is missing some. Altogether tens of thousands of clones are present, approximately 92% being singletons, with the ten largest covering about 2%. This sample comprised peripheral blood, obtained after pregnancy. The receptors shown here come from a female donor with multiple sclerosis, enrolled in a pregnancy study.

J is TRBJ1-1 and V is TRBV29-1, with TRBD1 matching 8 bases. The CDR3 extends over 12 amino acids. Germline CDR1 and CDR2: SQVTM and ANQGSEA. Losses at the gene ends were 7 bases for V and 5 bases for J; bases not matched to a gene: 6. CDR3 sequence reads: CSGGQGGTEAFF. In nucleotides, the CDR3 is TGCAGCGGCGGACAGGGTGGGACTGAAGCTTTCTTT.

The chain recombines TRBV6-5 with TRBJ1-4, with 8 positions matching TRBD1. V trimming: 2 bases; J trimming: 8 bases; junction bases outside the gene matches: 4. The CDR3 has 14 residues. Germline CDR1 reads MNHEY; CDR2 reads SVGAGI. CDR3 DNA: TGTGCCAGCAGTTACGGGCAGGGGGCGGAAAAACTGTTTTTT. Encoded protein: CASSYGQGAEKLFF.

This clone was picked up many times. This sequence joins TRBV30 and TRBJ1-1, with D perhaps matching TRBD1 (5 bases). Trimming removed 0 bases from V and 3 bases from J, with 20 bases in between. Per germline, CDR1 GTSNPN and CDR2 SVGIG (reference sequence). The CDR3 consists of 17 residues. CDR3 coding DNA: TGTGCCTGGAGTGTTATTCTCCCGGCAGGGTGGCACACTGAAGCTTTCTTT. This translates into CAWSVILPAGWHTEAFF.

This clone was counted a single time. V usage is TRBV4-3 and J usage is TRBJ2-3; 7 nucleotides match TRBD2. The junction had 13 bases not matched to a gene; V was cut back by 5 bases and J by 8 bases. Germline V CDR1 and CDR2: LGHNA, YSLEER. The length of the CDR3 is 15 residues. CDR3 bases: TGCGCCAGCAGCTTATTGGGCGGGGGTGGAGGTACGCAGTATTTT. As protein: CASSLLGGGGGTQYF.

The chain recombines TRBV28 with TRBJ2-3, with 12 bases fitting TRBD2. The CDR3 is 15 amino acids. J lost 5 bases, V lost 8 bases, and 8 bases had no gene match. CDR1 is MDHEN and CDR2 is SYDVKM in the germline V gene. The CDR3 bases are TGTGCCAGCTTGCTAGCGGGAGGGCCGGGAGATACGCAGTATTTT. Translation: CASLLAGGPGDTQYF.

The rearrangement joins TRBV6-5 to TRBJ2-7, with 11 bases identical to TRBD2. The CDR3 has 12 residues. J was trimmed by 6 bases and V by 6 bases; bases with no gene match: 1. The germline V gene has CDR1 MNHEY and CDR2 SVGAGI. The CDR3 reads CASSLAGGEQYF. The CDR3 DNA reads as TGTGCCAGCAGCCTAGCGGGAGGCGAGCAGTACTTC.

The chain uses TRBV7-2 and TRBJ1-4, with TRBD1 as a possible D gene (6 bases). The germline CDR1 and CDR2 sequences are SGHTA and FQGNSA. The CDR3 covers 14 residues. The V gene lost 5 bases and the J gene lost 8 bases, with 15 bases spanning the gap. This CDR3 reads CASSPPGHREKLFF. The DNA of the CDR3 is TGTGCCAGCAGCCCACCGGGACACCGAGAAAAACTGTTTTTT.

The gene calls are TRBV4-3 and TRBJ2-1; TRBD2 aligns across 16 bases. After removal of 3 bases from V and 4 bases from J, the junction contained 9 bases not matched to a gene. Per the germline V gene, CDR1 is LGHNA and CDR2 is YSLEER. This CDR3 contains 19 residues. CDR3 in amino acids: CASSQGGTSGGAAYNEQFF. The CDR3 nucleotides read TGCGCCAGCAGCCAGGGGGGGACTAGCGGGGGGGCTGCTTACAATGAGCAGTTCTTC.

The chain is built from TRBV27 and TRBJ2-3, with D perhaps TRBD2 (5 bases). Trimming left V 7 bases short and J 1 base short, with 21 bases between. CDR3 length: 17 residues. CDR1 is MNHEY and CDR2 is SMNVEV in the germline V gene (reference sequence). The CDR3 protein is CASTSWTLYDRTDTQYF. The DNA for the CDR3 is TGTGCCAGCACCAGCTGGACTCTTTATGATCGCACAGATACGCAGTATTTT.

The rearrangement links TRBV30 to TRBJ2-1, with D tentatively TRBD1 (7 bases). The ends were cut back, 0 bases at V and 1 base at J, with 16 bases in the middle. The germline gives CDR1 GTSNPN, CDR2 SVGIG (reference sequence). The CDR3 is made up of 17 amino acids. The CDR3 is CAWSVGGGVGSYNEQFF. In DNA, the CDR3 is TGTGCCTGGAGTGTCGGAGGGGGCGTGGGGTCCTACAATGAGCAGTTCTTC.

The chain combines TRBV19 with TRBJ2-7; D unresolved. The CDR3 sequence is 15 residues long. V lost 0 bases, J lost 3 bases, and 12 bases lay in between. CDR1 and CDR2 (germline): LNHDA, SQIVND (reference sequence). CDR3 in amino acids: CASSIDASNGYEQYF. CDR3 DNA sequence: TGTGCCAGTAGTATAGACGCCTCGAACGGCTACGAGCAGTACTTC.

CDR3 bases: TGCGCCAGCAGCCAAGAGGGGGCCGGGACACTAAATGAAAAACTGTTTTTT. Protein: CASSQEGAGTLNEKLFF. V gene TRBV4-1 combines with J gene TRBJ1-4; D possibly corresponds to TRBD1 (6 bases). Trimming stripped 0 bases from V and 5 bases from J, with 16 bases between. Germline V gene lookup returns CDR1 MGHRA and CDR2 YSYEKL. This CDR3 region has 17 residues.

The V and J genes are TRBV18 and TRBJ2-1; 12 bases fit TRBD2. Per germline, CDR1 KGHSH and CDR2 LQKENI. CDR3 length: 16 residues. The V and J ends lost 6 bases and 6 bases, in that order; junction bases with no gene match: 9. The CDR3 coding sequence is TGTGCCAGCTCCGTGACTAGCGGGGGCTACAGCAATGAGCAGTTCTTC. This codes for CASSVTSGGYSNEQFF.

The chain combines TRBV10-3 with TRBJ2-6, with 7 bases aligning to TRBD2. The length of the CDR3 is 16 residues. V shed 2 bases, J shed 1 base, and the junction held 2 bases outside the gene matches. The germline V gene has CDR1 ENHRY and CDR2 SYGVKD. The CDR3 loop is CAISELGGSGANVLTF. CDR3 nucleotide sequence: TGTGCCATCAGTGAGCTGGGGGGGTCTGGGGCCAACGTCCTGACTTTC.

The CDR3 sequence is CASSQDLRGGTDTQYF. The DNA for the CDR3 is TGCGCCAGCAGCCAAGATTTGCGGGGGGGCACAGATACGCAGTATTTT. This chain connects TRBV4-3 to TRBJ2-3; 8 bases map to TRBD2. The CDR3 extends over 16 amino acids. CDR1 LGHNA and CDR2 YSLEER come from the germline V gene. V trimming: 0 bases; J trimming: 1 base; junction bases outside the gene matches: 3.

The chain joins TRBV9 to TRBJ1-6; D gene unclear. Germline CDR1 SGDLS, CDR2 YYNGEE. The ends were cut back, 4 bases at V and 0 bases at J, with 11 bases in the middle. The CDR3 extends over 16 amino acids. CDR3 protein: CASSIQTGSYNSPLHF. In DNA form, the CDR3 reads TGTGCCAGCAGCATCCAGACTGGCTCCTATAATTCACCCCTCCACTTT.

The chain has TRBV5-1 and TRBJ2-3, with D perhaps TRBD1 (5 bases). The CDR3 runs 14 residues. V lost 4 bases to trimming and J lost 6 bases, with 15 bases between them. The germline V gene has CDR1 SGHRS and CDR2 YFSETQ. In DNA, the CDR3 is TGCGCCAGCAGCCTCAGGGTGTACCGCGATACGCAGTATTTT. It is translated as CASSLRVYRDTQYF.

This rearrangement joins TRBV10-3 to TRBJ2-1, with 7 bases that match TRBD1. The V gene's germline CDR1 is ENHRY and CDR2 SYGVKD. V gave up 3 bases and J gave up 1 base; unmatched junction bases: 6. There are 16 residues in the CDR3. The CDR3 bases are TGTGCCATCAGTGAAACAGGGGACGGGTCCTACAATGAGCAGTTCTTC. This encodes CAISETGDGSYNEQFF.

The chain combines TRBV18 with TRBJ2-7; D might be TRBD2 (5 bases). The CDR3 is made up of 15 amino acids. V lost 0 bases and J lost 5, with 14 bases in between. The germline CDR1 and CDR2 sequences are KGHSH and LQKENI. The CDR3 reads CASSPPVYRENEQYF. The CDR3 DNA reads as TGTGCCAGCTCACCACCGGTTTATCGGGAAAACGAGCAGTACTTC.

The chain links TRBV27 to TRBJ1-1; tentative D call: TRBD1 (5 bases). The CDR3 spans 16 residues. The V gene's germline CDR1 is MNHEY and CDR2 SMNVEV (reference sequence). Trimming removed 4 bases at V and 1 base at J, with 16 bases between. This chain's CDR3 is CASSSSGGSKNTEAFF. The CDR3 DNA is TGTGCCAGCAGTTCCTCGGGGGGGTCGAAGAACACTGAAGCTTTCTTT.

The rearrangement uses TRBV10-1 and TRBJ2-5; possibly TRBD2 for D (6 bases). V shed 5 bases and J shed 2 bases, with 9 bases lying between them. CDR1 is WNHNN, CDR2 SYGVQD, per germline (reference sequence). CDR3 size: 13 residues. In DNA, the CDR3 is TGCGCCAGCAGTTTAGCGGAACAAGAGACCCAGTACTTC. Translating gives CASSLAEQETQYF.

This chain joins TRBV18 and TRBJ1-1, with 7 positions matching TRBD1. The trim removed 2 bases at V and 1 base at J, leaving 4 bases unmatched. Looked up from germline, CDR1 is KGHSH and CDR2 is LQKENI. The CDR3 spans 15 residues. In DNA, the CDR3 is TGTGCCAGCTCACCAGAGACAGGGAGGAACACTGAAGCTTTCTTT. Amino acids: CASSPETGRNTEAFF.

This clone was picked up one time. The chain recombines TRBV2 with TRBJ2-4, with 14 bases matching TRBD2. The CDR3 is 15 residues long. CDR1 SNHLY and CDR2 FYNNEI come from the germline V gene. Unmatched junction bases numbered 3, after V lost 2 bases and J lost 9 bases. The CDR3 coding sequence is TGTGCCAGCAGTGAACGGGGGACTAGCGGGAGCATTCAGTACTTC. Amino acid sequence: CASSERGTSGSIQYF.

This sequence joins TRBV7-2 and TRBJ2-1; D uncertain. Trimming shortened V by 0 bases and J by 5 bases, and 8 bases separated the two germline ends. This CDR3 is built from 14 residues. The germline CDR1 and CDR2 sequences are SGHTA and FQGNSA. The chain's CDR3 is CASSLAVANNEQFF. CDR3 sequence (DNA): TGTGCCAGCAGCTTAGCGGTGGCCAACAATGAGCAGTTCTTC.

CDR3 in amino acids: CASSLQGNQPQHF. The CDR3 nucleotides read TGCGCCAGCAGCCTGCAGGGTAATCAGCCCCAGCATTTT. V is TRBV5-1 and J is TRBJ1-5; D may be TRBD1 (5 bases). This CDR3 region has 13 residues. Germline CDR1 SGHRS, CDR2 YFSETQ. Deletions cut 4 bases from V and 4 bases from J, with 9 bases between.

The chain uses TRBV27 and TRBJ1-2; 10 bases align to TRBD1. The germline gives CDR1 MNHEY, CDR2 SMNVEV (reference sequence). The CDR3 covers 15 residues. Losses at the gene ends were 6 bases for V and 2 bases for J; bases not matched to a gene: 6. DNA of the CDR3: TGTGCCAGCAGCAAAGAGGGACAGGGGAACTATGGCTACACCTTC. Residues: CASSKEGQGNYGYTF.

The sample holds a few counts of this clone. The chain combines TRBV13 with TRBJ1-3; D remains ambiguous. The V gene lost 5 bases and the J gene lost 0 bases, with 8 bases spanning the gap. CDR3 length: 14 amino acids. Germline assignment: CDR1 PRHDT and CDR2 FYEKMQ (reference sequence). The CDR3 spells CASSRGYSGNTIYF. The CDR3 DNA reads as TGTGCCAGCAGCCGCGGCTACTCTGGAAACACCATATATTTT.

Of note for this clone: Within the sample, other DNA sequences also encode this same CDR3. The J gene is TRBJ1-5, the V gene TRBV5-5, with D possibly TRBD1 on 6 matching bases. CDR1 and CDR2 from the germline V gene are SGHKS and YYEKEE (reference sequence). The CDR3 sequence is 14 residues long. V was pared by 5 bases and J by 3 bases, with 12 bases between. Here the CDR3 DNA reads TGTGCCAGCAGTTTCGGACAGCTCAATCAGCCCCAGCATTTT. It encodes CASSFGQLNQPQHF.

V and J are TRBV7-8 and TRBJ2-5, with D possibly being TRBD1 (6 bases). The V end was cut by 4 bases, the J end by 3 bases, with 12 bases between. The CDR3 is 14 amino acids. Germline V lookup: CDR1 SGHVS, CDR2 FQNEAQ. CDR3: CASSSGQSKETQYF. As DNA, the CDR3 is TGTGCCAGCAGCTCTGGACAGAGTAAAGAGACCCAGTACTTC.

This chain links TRBV27 with TRBJ2-7; 10 bases fit TRBD2. CDR1 and CDR2 (germline): MNHEY, SMNVEV (reference sequence). V trimming: 8 bases; J trimming: 6 bases; junction bases outside the gene matches: 10. The CDR3 sequence is 14 residues long. Here the CDR3 reads CASGKSGRASEQYF. The CDR3 DNA is TGTGCCAGCGGTAAAAGCGGGAGGGCCTCCGAGCAGTACTTC.